A single TCR beta chain is shown here with its context. Antigen: not known. The CDR3 runs to 16 residues. The germline V gene has CDR1 SGHVS and CDR2 FNYEAQ. V was pared by 5 bases and J by 9 bases, with 11 bases of the junction left unmatched. This specimen comes from a study of T cell responses to AZD1222 COVID-19 vaccine. General observations from the study: Repertoire samples came only from after the peak T cell response. CD4 TCRs associated with vaccination spanned spike, dominating at 160-218 and 743-854. Reportedly, close to half of spike-specific TCRs are directed against unmutated variant regions. Spike-specific TCRs gained breadth and depth after people received two AZD1222 doses.

The data were produced by immunoSEQ multiplex PCR, yet TCRdb's version contains in-frame clones alone and is incomplete. The table has 85,000 to 90,000 clones, approximately 88% seen once; the top ten hold 5.8%. This chain uses TRBV7-6 with TRBJ2-1; 12 positions match TRBD2. Here the sequenced sample was peripheral blood, taken on day 0 of AZD1222 vaccination. This clonotype was sampled from an adult in good health. The CDR3 sequence: CASSPNTSGRKGEQFF. Written as DNA, the CDR3 is TGTGCCAGCAGCCCTAATACTAGCGGGAGGAAGGGTGAGCAGTTCTTC.